This is a list of T cell receptor beta chains from one sample in a study of cytotoxic CD8 clonotypes in ibrutinib-treated CLL. The method was immunoSEQ multiplex PCR; TCRdb's version includes in-frame clones alone and lacks a portion of them. The sample consists of thousands of clones, roughly 80% of them appearing once. The material was PBMCs, obtained before ibrutinib treatment. The receptors were gathered from a human donor with chronic lymphocytic leukemia. Both conserved end residues are part of each CDR3. The D gene is left open where the match is weak. The size entry is marked missing in some rows and otherwise reads once, few, many or a size class.

d_gene | j_gene | v_gene | abundance | CDR3aa | CDR3nt
TRBD1 | TRBJ2-6 | TRBV6-1 | NA | CASSANKGQDPRSGANALTF | TGTGCCAGCAGTGCAAACAAGGGACAGGACCCCAGGTCTGGGGCCAACGCCCTGACTTTC
NA | TRBJ1-1 | TRBV4-3 | NA | CASSQVVLQGQNPPRTEAFF | TGCGCCAGCAGCCAAGTCGTTCTGCAGGGCCAAAATCCCCCTCGGACTGAAGCTTTCTTT
TRBD1 | TRBJ2-4 | TRBV30 | NA | CAWSADGTGVYIQYF | TGTGCCTGGAGTGCAGACGGGACAGGGGTCTACATTCAGTACTTC
NA | TRBJ2-7 | TRBV30 | NA | CAWRGMGPGYF | TGTGCCTGGAGAGGAATGGGACCGGGGTACTTC
TRBD1 | TRBJ2-5 | TRBV6-1 | NA | CASSAAGTGLQETQYF | TGTGCCAGCAGTGCAGCCGGGACAGGGCTACAAGAGACCCAGTACTTC
TRBD2 | TRBJ2-1 | TRBV27 | NA | CASSREAHNEQFF | TGTGCCAGTTCGCGGGAGGCCCACAATGAGCAGTTCTTC
TRBD1 | TRBJ1-5 | TRBV2 | NA | CASSDSGTGNQPQHF | TGTGCCAGCAGTGATTCCGGGACAGGGAATCAGCCCCAGCATTTT
TRBD1 | TRBJ2-1 | TRBV27 | once | CASSSQGTEMNEQFF | TGTGCCAGCAGTTCTCAAGGGACAGAGATGAATGAGCAGTTCTTC
NA | TRBJ2-7 | TRBV1 | NA | CTSSKRKGGGRCEQYF | TGCACCAGCAGCAAAAGGAAGGGCGGGGGGAGATGCGAGCAGTACTTC